The clone carrying this T cell receptor beta chain was counted a few times. The sample is drawn from a study of regulatory T cells in long-lasting Graves disease. Arm-PCR of CDR3 regions with iRepertoire HTBI primers generated TCR beta libraries. TCRdb reprocessed the multiplex PCR reads with MiXCR, giving one entry per CDR3 protein. The sample includes 580,000 or so distinct CDR3 sequences, 15% to 20% of them seen just once. As for time point: newly diagnosed GD, antithyroid drugs for less than 3 months. PBMC-extracted RNA yielded the TCR library. The CDR3 contains 13 residues. V was trimmed by 5 bases and J by 12 bases, leaving 20 bases between them. Germline V CDR1 and CDR2: GTSNPN, SVGIG (reference sequence). These data were also reused for a study on T cells in Graves' hyperthyroidism and ophthalmopathy. That paper notes: First-round RT-PCR targeting the TCR CDR3 was performed with the HTBI primer set.

The V gene is TRBV30, the J gene TRBJ2-1; a weak D match, TRBD2 (6 bases). The clonotype originates from a man between 18 and 35 years old with Graves disease. Specimen: peripheral blood mononuclear cells (PBMCs), collected at new diagnosis, from a patient treated with antithyroid drugs. This CDR3 reads CAWAPGLTFWQFF. CDR3 sequence (DNA): TGTGCCTGGGCGCCGGGACTCACATTTTGGCAGTTCTTC.